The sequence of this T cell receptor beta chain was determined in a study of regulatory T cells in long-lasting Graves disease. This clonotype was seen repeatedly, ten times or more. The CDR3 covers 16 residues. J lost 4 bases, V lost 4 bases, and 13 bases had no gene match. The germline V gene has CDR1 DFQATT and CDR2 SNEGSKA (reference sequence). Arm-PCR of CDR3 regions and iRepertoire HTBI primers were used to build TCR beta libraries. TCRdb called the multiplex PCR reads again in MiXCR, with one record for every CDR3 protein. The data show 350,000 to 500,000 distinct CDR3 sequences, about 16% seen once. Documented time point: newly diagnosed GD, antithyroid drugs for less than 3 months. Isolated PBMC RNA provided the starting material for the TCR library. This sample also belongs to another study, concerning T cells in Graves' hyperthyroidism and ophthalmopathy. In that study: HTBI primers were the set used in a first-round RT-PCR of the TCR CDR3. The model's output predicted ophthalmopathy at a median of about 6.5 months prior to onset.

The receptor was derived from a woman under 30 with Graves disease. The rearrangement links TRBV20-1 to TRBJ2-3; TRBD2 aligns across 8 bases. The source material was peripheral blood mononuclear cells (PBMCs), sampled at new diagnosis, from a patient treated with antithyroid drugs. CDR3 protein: CSATSGKAGDSDTQYF. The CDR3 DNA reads TGCAGTGCTACGAGTGGTAAAGCGGGAGATTCAGATACGCAGTATTTT.